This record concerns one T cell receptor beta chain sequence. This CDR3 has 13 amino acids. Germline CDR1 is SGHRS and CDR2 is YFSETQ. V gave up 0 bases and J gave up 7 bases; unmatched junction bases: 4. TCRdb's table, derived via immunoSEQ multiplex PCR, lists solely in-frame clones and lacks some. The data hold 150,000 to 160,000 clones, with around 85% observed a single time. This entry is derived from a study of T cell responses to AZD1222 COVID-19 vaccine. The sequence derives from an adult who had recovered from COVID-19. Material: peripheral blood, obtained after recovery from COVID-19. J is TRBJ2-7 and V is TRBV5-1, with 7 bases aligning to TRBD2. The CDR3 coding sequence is TGCGCCAGCAGCTTGGAACGGGGAGGGGAGCAGTACTTC. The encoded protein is CASSLERGGEQYF.